This is a list of T cell receptor beta chains from one sample in a study of radiotherapy plus CTLA-4 blockade in lung cancer. TCRdb's copy holds only in-frame clones and misses some; the assay was immunoSEQ multiplex PCR. The sample carries roughly 50,000 clones, 80% to 90% recorded once. Sample: peripheral blood, taken from a patient treated with radiotherapy plus ipilimumab. The origin of the receptors is a human donor with non-small cell lung cancer that progressed on radiotherapy plus ipilimumab. Some clones in this sample may be carry-over from other donors' samples. Each CDR3 is given with its conserved first and last residue. The order of the fields is clone size, D gene, J gene, V gene, CDR3 DNA, CDR3 protein. A D gene is named only where the DNA matches it firmly. Some rows mark clone size as missing; the rest say once, few, many or name a class of expanded clone.

abundance: once; d_gene: TRBD2; j_gene: TRBJ2-5; v_gene: TRBV18; CDR3nt: TGTGCCAGCTCACGGACTAGCGGCCAAGAGACCCAGTACTTC; CDR3aa: CASSRTSGQETQYF
abundance: -; d_gene: TRBD2; j_gene: TRBJ2-7; v_gene: TRBV11-2; CDR3nt: TGTGCCAGCAGCTTAGTCCCAGCGGGGTTCTCCTACGAGCAGTACTTC; CDR3aa: CASSLVPAGFSYEQYF
abundance: few; d_gene: -; j_gene: TRBJ1-2; v_gene: TRBV28; CDR3nt: TGTGCCAGCAGTTCACTGAGGTCCGGAGACTATGGCTACACCTTC; CDR3aa: CASSSLRSGDYGYTF
abundance: -; d_gene: -; j_gene: TRBJ1-2; v_gene: TRBV6-6; CDR3nt: TGTGCCAGCAGTTACGGGGTCCGGACTCACCACTACGGCTACACCTTC; CDR3aa: CASSYGVRTHHYGYTF
abundance: few; d_gene: -; j_gene: TRBJ1-1; v_gene: TRBV5-6; CDR3nt: TGTGCCAGCAGCTTGATCAGGGGGAACACTGAAGCTTTCTTT; CDR3aa: CASSLIRGNTEAFF
abundance: -; d_gene: -; j_gene: TRBJ1-2; v_gene: TRBV5-1; CDR3nt: TGCGCCAGCAGCTTGGCGGGAGAATATGGCTACACCTTC; CDR3aa: CASSLAGEYGYTF
abundance: -; d_gene: -; j_gene: TRBJ1-3; v_gene: TRBV5-1; CDR3nt: TGCGCCAGCAGCTTGGGCTCCCGGGATTGGGAAAACACCATATATTTT; CDR3aa: CASSLGSRDWENTIYF
abundance: -; d_gene: -; j_gene: TRBJ2-5; v_gene: TRBV5-6; CDR3nt: TGTGCCAGCAGCTCCGACAGATCAGAGACCCAGTACTTC; CDR3aa: CASSSDRSETQYF
abundance: once; d_gene: TRBD1; j_gene: TRBJ2-2; v_gene: TRBV12-5; CDR3nt: TGTGCTAGTGGCCGCCATCGGACAGGGGTGGTCGGGGAGCTGTTTTTT; CDR3aa: CASGRHRTGVVGELFF
abundance: -; d_gene: -; j_gene: TRBJ2-7; v_gene: TRBV19; CDR3nt: TGTGCCAGTACCCCAAACGCGAACCCCTACGAGCAGTACTTC; CDR3aa: CASTPNANPYEQYF
abundance: -; d_gene: -; j_gene: TRBJ1-2; v_gene: TRBV11-2; CDR3nt: TGTGCCAGCAGCTTAGTCCGGGACTATGGCTACACCTTC; CDR3aa: CASSLVRDYGYTF
abundance: -; d_gene: TRBD1; j_gene: TRBJ1-4; v_gene: TRBV9; CDR3nt: TGTGCCAGCAGCGAGACAGGGGGGGGTGAAAAACTGTTTTTT; CDR3aa: CASSETGGGEKLFF
abundance: few; d_gene: -; j_gene: TRBJ2-2; v_gene: TRBV7-3; CDR3nt: TGTGCCAGCAGGCCCCCAGGTGGGAACACCGGGGAGCTGTTTTTT; CDR3aa: CASRPPGGNTGELFF
abundance: -; d_gene: -; j_gene: TRBJ1-5; v_gene: TRBV2; CDR3nt: TGTGCCAGCAGGGCTCGGTGGGGAGGGGTAGAAGACAATCAGCCCCAGCATTTT; CDR3aa: CASRARWGGVEDNQPQHF
abundance: -; d_gene: TRBD1; j_gene: TRBJ1-5; v_gene: TRBV7-9; CDR3nt: TGTGCCAGCAGCCCAACAGGGGGCAATCAGCCCCAGCATTTT; CDR3aa: CASSPTGGNQPQHF
abundance: few; d_gene: TRBD2; j_gene: TRBJ2-7; v_gene: TRBV5-1; CDR3nt: TGCGCCAGCAGCGCACGGACTAGCGGGATCTACGAGCAGTACTTC; CDR3aa: CASSARTSGIYEQYF
abundance: few; d_gene: -; j_gene: TRBJ1-5; v_gene: TRBV30; CDR3nt: TGTGCCTGGAGTTCCCCTCCTTTACAGGTCCATCAGCCCCAGCATTTT; CDR3aa: CAWSSPPLQVHQPQHF
abundance: -; d_gene: -; j_gene: TRBJ1-2; v_gene: TRBV15; CDR3nt: TGTGCCACCAGCAGAGAAGTAGGGGAATACTATGGCTACACCTTC; CDR3aa: CATSREVGEYYGYTF
abundance: -; d_gene: TRBD1; j_gene: TRBJ1-2; v_gene: TRBV27; CDR3nt: TGTGCCAGCAGTTTATCTCCGGGACAGCCCTATGGCTACACCTTC; CDR3aa: CASSLSPGQPYGYTF
abundance: -; d_gene: TRBD2; j_gene: TRBJ2-2; v_gene: TRBV7-2; CDR3nt: TGTGCCAGCAGCTTAAGGACTAGCGGGGGATCCGGGGAGCTGTTTTTT; CDR3aa: CASSLRTSGGSGELFF
abundance: -; d_gene: -; j_gene: TRBJ1-4; v_gene: TRBV30; CDR3nt: TGTGCCTGGAGTGAAGACACATCTAATGAAAAACTGTTTTTT; CDR3aa: CAWSEDTSNEKLFF
abundance: -; d_gene: -; j_gene: TRBJ2-2; v_gene: TRBV13; CDR3nt: TGTGCCAGCAGCTTAGGGAGGGCAGTGAACACCGGGGAGCTGTTTTTT; CDR3aa: CASSLGRAVNTGELFF
abundance: few; d_gene: TRBD2; j_gene: TRBJ2-3; v_gene: TRBV5-6; CDR3nt: TGTGCCAGCAGCTTGGTACTAGCGGGTACAGATACGCAGTATTTT; CDR3aa: CASSLVLAGTDTQYF
abundance: -; d_gene: TRBD1; j_gene: TRBJ1-5; v_gene: TRBV19; CDR3nt: TGTGCCAGCACTGACAGGGTATATCAGCCCCAGCATTTT; CDR3aa: CASTDRVYQPQHF
abundance: -; d_gene: TRBD1; j_gene: TRBJ2-5; v_gene: TRBV5-1; CDR3nt: TGCGCCAGCAGCCCCTTAGGACAGGGGAGAGGCGAGACCCAGTACTTC; CDR3aa: CASSPLGQGRGETQYF
abundance: -; d_gene: -; j_gene: TRBJ2-7; v_gene: TRBV29-1; CDR3nt: TGCAGCGTGGAGGTGGCGGGACGTTTGTACGAGCAGTACTTC; CDR3aa: CSVEVAGRLYEQYF
abundance: -; d_gene: -; j_gene: TRBJ2-6; v_gene: TRBV5-1; CDR3nt: TGCGCCAGCAGATATAGCTCTGGGGCCAACGTCCTGACTTTC; CDR3aa: CASRYSSGANVLTF
abundance: few; d_gene: TRBD1; j_gene: TRBJ1-4; v_gene: TRBV6-5; CDR3nt: TGTGCCAGCAGTTGGGACAGGGGCGCGGAAAAACTGTTTTTT; CDR3aa: CASSWDRGAEKLFF
abundance: -; d_gene: TRBD2; j_gene: TRBJ2-1; v_gene: TRBV19; CDR3nt: TGTGCCAGTAGTACAGGACTAGCGGGGTATAATGAGCAGTTCTTC; CDR3aa: CASSTGLAGYNEQFF
abundance: -; d_gene: TRBD1; j_gene: TRBJ2-7; v_gene: TRBV27; CDR3nt: TGTGCCAGCAGTTCCCCCGGGACAGGGTACCGCGAGCAGTACTTC; CDR3aa: CASSSPGTGYREQYF
abundance: -; d_gene: -; j_gene: TRBJ2-5; v_gene: TRBV21-1; CDR3nt: TGTGCCAAAAAGGTGGGGGGGCCCCAAGAGACCCAGTACTTC; CDR3aa: CAKKVGGPQETQYF
abundance: -; d_gene: -; j_gene: TRBJ2-2; v_gene: TRBV5-1; CDR3nt: TGCGCCAGCAGCGTGACCCTTCAGAGGAGCACCGGGGAGCTGTTTTTT; CDR3aa: CASSVTLQRSTGELFF
abundance: -; d_gene: TRBD2; j_gene: TRBJ2-5; v_gene: TRBV7-9; CDR3nt: TGTGCCAGCAGCTCCGGACTAGCGGGACAAGAGACCCAGTACTTC; CDR3aa: CASSSGLAGQETQYF
abundance: once; d_gene: TRBD2; j_gene: TRBJ2-5; v_gene: TRBV28; CDR3nt: TGTGCCAGCACCACTTTGGCGGGAGGAGCACAGACCCAGTACTTC; CDR3aa: CASTTLAGGAQTQYF
abundance: -; d_gene: TRBD1; j_gene: TRBJ1-5; v_gene: TRBV6-6; CDR3nt: TGTGCCAGCAGTTACTCGGGACAGGGGTCGGATCAGCCCCAGCATTTT; CDR3aa: CASSYSGQGSDQPQHF
abundance: -; d_gene: -; j_gene: TRBJ1-2; v_gene: TRBV13; CDR3nt: TGTGCCAGCAGCTTCGAAGGGGTGAACTATGGCTACACCTTC; CDR3aa: CASSFEGVNYGYTF
abundance: few; d_gene: -; j_gene: TRBJ2-3; v_gene: TRBV6-4; CDR3nt: TGTGCCAGGGCTTTCCATGCCCTAGCGTTAGCAGATACGCAGTATTTT; CDR3aa: CARAFHALALADTQYF
abundance: -; d_gene: TRBD2; j_gene: TRBJ2-7; v_gene: TRBV27; CDR3nt: TGTGCCAGCAGTTTATCCTTATCCCGACTAGCGGGAGTCCACGAGCAGTACTTC; CDR3aa: CASSLSLSRLAGVHEQYF
abundance: -; d_gene: TRBD1; j_gene: TRBJ2-2; v_gene: TRBV9; CDR3nt: TGTGCCAGCAGCAAGGACAGGGGGCTCACCGGGGAGCTGTTTTTT; CDR3aa: CASSKDRGLTGELFF
abundance: -; d_gene: -; j_gene: TRBJ1-2; v_gene: TRBV6-5; CDR3nt: TGTGCCAGCACTCGGGGGTGGACTAACTATGGCTACACCTTC; CDR3aa: CASTRGWTNYGYTF
abundance: -; d_gene: TRBD2; j_gene: TRBJ2-5; v_gene: TRBV7-6; CDR3nt: TGTGCCAGCAGCTTAGGGGGGGGGTCGGAGACCCAGTACTTC; CDR3aa: CASSLGGGSETQYF
abundance: -; d_gene: -; j_gene: TRBJ2-3; v_gene: TRBV6-1; CDR3nt: TGTGCCAGCAGTGAGGCAGAAAGCACAGATACGCAGTATTTT; CDR3aa: CASSEAESTDTQYF
abundance: -; d_gene: -; j_gene: TRBJ2-7; v_gene: TRBV2; CDR3nt: TGTGCCAGCAGTTCGATGACGGGAAGCTACGAGCAGTACTTC; CDR3aa: CASSSMTGSYEQYF
abundance: -; d_gene: -; j_gene: TRBJ2-3; v_gene: TRBV7-3; CDR3nt: TGTGCCAGCAGCCCAACCTCCAGCGCAGATACGCAGTATTTT; CDR3aa: CASSPTSSADTQYF
abundance: -; d_gene: -; j_gene: TRBJ1-2; v_gene: TRBV27; CDR3nt: TGTGCCAGCAGTTTATCGCCCCGGGACTATGGCTACACCTTC; CDR3aa: CASSLSPRDYGYTF
abundance: few; d_gene: TRBD1; j_gene: TRBJ1-5; v_gene: TRBV27; CDR3nt: TGTGCCAGCAGTTCGACAGGGGATAGGGGCAATCAGCCCCAGCATTTT; CDR3aa: CASSSTGDRGNQPQHF
abundance: -; d_gene: TRBD1; j_gene: TRBJ2-7; v_gene: TRBV15; CDR3nt: TGTGCCACCAGCAGGGGACAGGGGGTTTCCTACGAGCAGTACTTC; CDR3aa: CATSRGQGVSYEQYF
abundance: -; d_gene: TRBD2; j_gene: TRBJ2-3; v_gene: TRBV5-1; CDR3nt: TGCGCCAGCGACAGGCTAGCGGGAGGACTCAAAACGCAGTATTTT; CDR3aa: CASDRLAGGLKTQYF
abundance: -; d_gene: TRBD1; j_gene: TRBJ1-5; v_gene: TRBV12-5; CDR3nt: TGTGCTAGTGGTTCCTCGCTCGGGACAGGGGTTGGGGTTAAAGGCCAGCCCCAGCATTTT; CDR3aa: CASGSSLGTGVGVKGQPQHF
abundance: -; d_gene: -; j_gene: TRBJ1-1; v_gene: TRBV18; CDR3nt: TGTGCCAGCTCAGGCCAGGCGAACACTGAAGCTTTCTTT; CDR3aa: CASSGQANTEAFF
abundance: -; d_gene: TRBD1; j_gene: TRBJ1-5; v_gene: TRBV28; CDR3nt: TGTGCCAGCAGTTTATCTCAGGGGGATCGGCAGCCCCAGCATTTT; CDR3aa: CASSLSQGDRQPQHF
abundance: -; d_gene: -; j_gene: TRBJ1-2; v_gene: TRBV12-5; CDR3nt: TGTGCTAGTGCCAAGGACTTCTATGGCTACACCTTC; CDR3aa: CASAKDFYGYTF
abundance: -; d_gene: -; j_gene: TRBJ1-5; v_gene: TRBV7-8; CDR3nt: TGTGCCAGCAGCCCCCAAAGCAATCAGCCCCAGCATTTT; CDR3aa: CASSPQSNQPQHF